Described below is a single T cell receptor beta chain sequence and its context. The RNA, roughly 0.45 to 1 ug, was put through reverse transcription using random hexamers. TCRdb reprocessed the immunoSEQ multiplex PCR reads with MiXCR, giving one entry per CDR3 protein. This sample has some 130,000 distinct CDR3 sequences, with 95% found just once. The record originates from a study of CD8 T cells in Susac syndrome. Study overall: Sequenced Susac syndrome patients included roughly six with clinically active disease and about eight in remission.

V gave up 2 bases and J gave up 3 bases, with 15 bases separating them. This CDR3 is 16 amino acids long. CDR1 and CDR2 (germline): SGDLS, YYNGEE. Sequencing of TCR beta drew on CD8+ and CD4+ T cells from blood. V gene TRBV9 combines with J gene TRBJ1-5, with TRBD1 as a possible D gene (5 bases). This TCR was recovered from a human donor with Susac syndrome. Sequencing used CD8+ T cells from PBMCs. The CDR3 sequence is CASSVETDSFNQPQHF. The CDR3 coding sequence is TGTGCCAGCAGCGTGGAAACAGACAGCTTCAATCAGCCCCAGCATTTT.